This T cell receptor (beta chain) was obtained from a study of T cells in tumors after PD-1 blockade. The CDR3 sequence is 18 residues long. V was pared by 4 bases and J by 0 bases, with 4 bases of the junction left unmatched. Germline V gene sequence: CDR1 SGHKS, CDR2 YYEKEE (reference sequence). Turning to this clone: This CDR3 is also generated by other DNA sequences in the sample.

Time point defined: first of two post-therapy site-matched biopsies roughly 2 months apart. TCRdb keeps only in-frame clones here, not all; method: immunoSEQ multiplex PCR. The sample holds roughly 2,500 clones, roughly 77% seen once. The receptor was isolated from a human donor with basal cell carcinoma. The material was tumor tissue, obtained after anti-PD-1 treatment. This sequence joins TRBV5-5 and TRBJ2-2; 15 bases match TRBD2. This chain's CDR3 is CASSTGLAGGPNTGELFF. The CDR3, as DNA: TGTGCCAGCAGCACGGGACTAGCGGGGGGTCCGAACACCGGGGAGCTGTTTTTT.